These 13 T cell receptor beta chains were all obtained from the same sample, sequenced in a study of blood T cells in healthy people across ages. The use of a sample-barcoded 5' primer and a J-beta primer mix characterized a second PCR of about 6 to 12 cycles. TCRdb used MiXCR to reprocess the 5' RACE reads, holding one entry per CDR3 protein. This table has some 730,000 distinct CDR3 sequences, around a fifth appearing once. Sequencing used blood. These receptors were taken from a man between 65 and 79 years old in good health.

V is TRBV14 and J is TRBJ1-1; D uncertain. Trimming pared 6 bases from V and 2 bases from J, leaving 10 bases between. CDR3 length: 13 residues. Germline V lookup: CDR1 SGHDN, CDR2 FVKESK. CDR3 in DNA: TGTGCCAGCAGAAACAGATCTAACACTGAAGCTTTCTTT. Protein product: CASRNRSNTEAFF.

This sequence joins TRBV5-5 and TRBJ2-1; 7 bases map to TRBD2. After removal of 2 bases from V and 7 bases from J, the junction contained 6 bases not matched to a gene. Germline loops: CDR1 SGHKS, CDR2 YYEKEE (reference sequence). There are 14 residues in the CDR3. CDR3 sequence: CASSLSGKMNEQFF. The CDR3 region has the DNA TGTGCCAGCAGCTTAAGCGGGAAGATGAATGAGCAGTTCTTC.

The V and J genes are TRBV29-1 and TRBJ1-2; D not certain. Germline V gives CDR1 SQVTM, CDR2 ANQGSEA. The germline V and J ends were trimmed by 7 bases and 4 bases, with 16 bases remaining between them. This CDR3 has 13 amino acids. This chain's CDR3 is CSARPSNFYGYTF. For the CDR3, the DNA is TGCAGCGCACGCCCCTCAAATTTCTATGGCTACACCTTC.

This clonotype showed up just a few times. This chain uses TRBV7-2 with TRBJ2-6; D remains ambiguous. The germline V gene encodes CDR1 SGHTA and CDR2 FQGNSA. The CDR3 consists of 16 residues. With 5 bases removed from V and 0 bases from J, the gap between germline ends came to 11 bases. The chain's CDR3 is CASSTQTGSGANVLTF. The CDR3 DNA reads TGTGCCAGCAGCACACAGACCGGCTCTGGGGCCAACGTCCTGACTTTC.

This clonotype was detected a few times. The junction differs from germline at one of its ends, possibly a read error. V gene TRBV9 combines with J gene TRBJ1-2; 8 nucleotides line up with TRBD1. Per germline, CDR1 SGDLS and CDR2 YYNGEE. The CDR3 has 15 amino acids. The CDR3 reads CAGSARTGSRYGYTF. The CDR3 DNA is TGTGCCGGCAGCGCCCGGACAGGGTCCCGTTATGGCTACACCTTC.

This clonotype has a handful of counts. The CDR3 DNA is TGCGCCAGCAGCTTTGAGGGTGACACAGATACGCAGTATTTT. It specifies CASSFEGDTDTQYF. This chain uses TRBV5-1 with TRBJ2-3, with a possible D match to TRBD2 (5 bases). Germline V gives CDR1 SGHRS, CDR2 YFSETQ. CDR3 length: 14 amino acids. Trimming left V 2 bases short and J 2 bases short, with 9 bases between.

Only a few counts were recorded for this clonotype. J is TRBJ2-3 and V is TRBV28; perhaps TRBD1 as D (6 bases). Germline V gene sequence: CDR1 MDHEN, CDR2 SYDVKM. The CDR3 has 17 amino acids. V lost 5 bases to trimming and J lost 7 bases, with 25 bases between them. The CDR3 coding sequence is TGTGCCAGCAGTACGATGGGACGACAGGAACTGGCAAATACGCAGTATTTT. Protein: CASSTMGRQELANTQYF. The variable domain in full, with the rest retrieved from reference TRBV28 and TRBJ2-3, is DVKVTQSSRYLVKRTGEKVFLECVQDMDHENMFWYRQDPGLGLRLIYFSYDVKMKEKGDIPEGYSVSREKKERFSLILESASTNQTSMYLCASSTMGRQELANTQYFGPGTRLTVL.

This clonotype was counted between two and nine times. The rearrangement joins TRBV12-3 or TRBV12-4 to TRBJ1-1; tentative D call: TRBD1 (5 bases). The length of the CDR3 is 15 residues. V dropped 5 bases and J dropped 1 base, with 14 bases sitting between them. The DNA of the CDR3 is TGTGCCAGCAGTGAGACCCCGGGACGGAACACTGAAGCTTTCTTT. Residues: CASSETPGRNTEAFF.

The chain has TRBV20-1 and TRBJ2-1; 10 nucleotides agree with TRBD2. Unmatched junction bases numbered 10, after V lost 5 bases and J lost 6 bases. Germline CDR1 DFQATT, CDR2 SNEGSKA (reference sequence). The CDR3 contains 15 residues. CDR3 amino acids: CSAATLAGYSNEQFF. In DNA, the CDR3 is TGCAGTGCTGCCACACTAGCGGGGTACAGCAATGAGCAGTTCTTC.

This clonotype has just a few counts. This sequence joins TRBV4-1 and TRBJ1-5; 7 nucleotides match TRBD1. Germline CDR1 reads MGHRA; CDR2 reads YSYEKL. The CDR3 extends over 14 amino acids. The trim removed 2 bases at V and 5 bases at J, leaving 3 bases unmatched. The CDR3 nucleotides read TGCGCCAGCAGCCAAACAGGGGAGGATCAGCCCCAGCATTTT. Amino acid sequence: CASSQTGEDQPQHF.

This chain joins TRBV29-1 and TRBJ2-5; 8 bases match TRBD1. The CDR3 is made up of 14 amino acids. V trimming: 6 bases; J trimming: 2 bases; junction bases outside the gene matches: 8. Germline V gene lookup returns CDR1 SQVTM and CDR2 ANQGSEA. The CDR3 nucleotides read TGCAGCGTATGGACAGGGTATTATCAAGAGACCCAGTACTTC. This codes for CSVWTGYYQETQYF.

The chain uses TRBV3-1 and TRBJ2-1; 14 bases map to TRBD2. Germline values: CDR1 LGHDT, CDR2 YNNKEL (reference sequence). The CDR3 is made up of 17 amino acids. Trimming took 4 bases from V and 6 from J; bases not matched to a gene: 8. Here the CDR3 reads CASSPGLAGGRGNEQFF. DNA for the CDR3: TGTGCCAGCAGCCCCGGACTAGCGGGGGGAAGGGGCAATGAGCAGTTCTTC.

The chain couples TRBV12-3 or TRBV12-4 to TRBJ2-2, with D tentatively TRBD1 or TRBD2 (5 bases each). Trimming took 10 bases from V and 2 from J, leaving 14 bases between them. This CDR3 comprises 14 residues. The CDR3 DNA sequence: TGTGCCACCGACGGACGGGACAACACCGGGGAGCTGTTTTTT. This codes for CATDGRDNTGELFF.